Each of the 32 T cell receptor beta chains below was sequenced from the same sample in a study of blood T cell repertoires in COVID-19. Generated by immunoSEQ multiplex PCR, the TCRdb table keeps only in-frame clones and is missing some. The sample contains about 360,000 clones, roughly 86% of which appear only once. What was sequenced was peripheral blood. These receptors all come from a human donor in a cohort sampled during active COVID-19.

The V gene is TRBV2, the J gene TRBJ1-2; D gene unclear. V was clipped by 7 bases and J by 5 bases, with 8 bases between them. Germline V lookup: CDR1 SNHLY, CDR2 FYNNEI. CDR3 length equals 11 residues. In nucleotides, the CDR3 is TGTGCCAGCACAGAGGTTTATGGCTACACCTTC. Translating it yields CASTEVYGYTF. Full variable domain (missing parts from reference TRBV2 and TRBJ1-2): EPEVTQTPSHQVTQMGQEVILRCVPISNHLYFYWYRQILGQKVEFLVSFYNNEISEKSEIFDDQFSVERPDGSNFTLKIRSTKLEDSAMYFCASTEVYGYTFGSGTRLTVV.

The V and J genes are TRBV28 and TRBJ1-4, with 7 bases fitting TRBD1. Unmatched junction bases numbered 3, after V lost 4 bases and J lost 4 bases. Germline V gives CDR1 MDHEN, CDR2 SYDVKM. The CDR3 extends over 14 amino acids. The CDR3 here is CASSSQGFNEKLFF. The CDR3 DNA is TGTGCCAGCAGTTCACAGGGGTTTAATGAAAAACTGTTTTTT.

Concerning this clone: This same CDR3 is encoded by further DNA sequences in the sample. The V call is TRBV19, the J call TRBJ2-5; 10 nucleotides match TRBD1. The CDR3 contains 15 residues. CDR1 is LNHDA, CDR2 SQIVND, per germline (reference sequence). V lost 1 base and J lost 5; bases outside the gene matches: 4. CDR3 nucleotides: TGTGCCAGTAGTATAGGGGGGGACAGGGGTGAGACCCAGTACTTC. It encodes CASSIGGDRGETQYF. The entire variable domain, with the rest obtained from reference TRBV19 and TRBJ2-5, is as follows: DGGITQSPKYLFRKEGQNVTLSCEQNLNHDAMYWYRQDPGQGLRLIYYSQIVNDFQKGDIAEGYSVSREKKESFPLTVTSAQKNPTAFYLCASSIGGDRGETQYFGPGTRLLVL.

In its sample, this clone was seen once. The chain has TRBV19 and TRBJ2-6, with D perhaps matching TRBD2 (5 bases). V lost 5 bases, J lost 2 bases, and 7 bases lay in between. The CDR3 loop spans 14 amino acids. CDR1 LNHDA and CDR2 SQIVND come from the germline V gene (reference sequence). The CDR3, as DNA: TGTGCCAGTAGTGAGGGTGCTGGGGCCAACGTCCTGACTTTC. Amino acid sequence: CASSEGAGANVLTF. The whole variable domain, filled in from reference TRBV19 and TRBJ2-6, reads DGGITQSPKYLFRKEGQNVTLSCEQNLNHDAMYWYRQDPGQGLRLIYYSQIVNDFQKGDIAEGYSVSREKKESFPLTVTSAQKNPTAFYLCASSEGAGANVLTFGAGSRLTVL.

On this clone: One junction end does not reproduce the germline sequence, and a read error may be involved. The rearrangement links TRBV7-3 to TRBJ2-2; TRBD2 aligns across 11 bases. Germline values: CDR1 SGHTA, CDR2 FQGTGA. CDR3 size: 18 residues. The CDR3 loop reads CASSLLRLAGGKRRGAVF. CDR3 in DNA: TGTGCCAGCAGCTTATTAAGGCTAGCGGGAGGAAAGAGGCGGGGAGCTGTTTTT.

The V gene is TRBV29-1, the J gene TRBJ1-5; weak D call: TRBD1 (6 bases). The CDR3 is 16 residues long. Trimming left V 7 bases short and J 7 bases short, with 26 bases between. Germline CDR1 is SQVTM and CDR2 is ANQGSEA. The CDR3 region has the DNA TGCAGCGGAATGGGGGCTGGTCGGGCAAGAGGACAGCCCCAGCATTTT. Translating gives CSGMGAGRARGQPQHF.

The chain links TRBV19 to TRBJ2-3, with 8 bases aligning to TRBD1. The V gene's germline CDR1 is LNHDA and CDR2 SQIVND (reference sequence). The CDR3 runs 15 residues. Unmatched junction bases numbered 4, after V lost 3 bases and J lost 2 bases. CDR3 amino acids: CASSMGQVFTDTQYF. DNA of the CDR3: TGTGCCAGTAGTATGGGACAGGTATTCACAGATACGCAGTATTTT.

The rearrangement joins TRBV30 to TRBJ1-2; maybe TRBD1 (6 bases). V lost 5 bases and J lost 2, with 24 bases in between. This CDR3 is 17 amino acids long. Germline CDR1 is GTSNPN and CDR2 is SVGIG (reference sequence). The CDR3 DNA reads TGTGCCTGGGGTCCCTCAAGGGACACCTATCGGAACTATGGCTACACCTTC. Translated, it gives CAWGPSRDTYRNYGYTF.

This chain connects TRBV15 to TRBJ1-4; D is possibly TRBD1 (6 bases). V dropped 1 base and J dropped 0 bases, with 15 bases sitting between them. This CDR3 comprises 18 residues. Per germline, CDR1 LNHNV and CDR2 YYDKDF (reference sequence). This CDR3 reads CATSRAGVEGATNEKLFF. In DNA, the CDR3 is TGTGCCACCAGCAGAGCTGGGGTTGAGGGGGCAACTAATGAAAAACTGTTTTTT.

The chain joins TRBV7-2 to TRBJ1-5; D not resolved. CDR1 and CDR2 (germline): SGHTA, FQGNSA. The CDR3 sequence is 13 residues long. Trimming removed 1 base at V and 6 bases at J, with 7 bases between. This CDR3 is CASSLVPSQPQHF. DNA of the CDR3: TGTGCCAGCAGCTTAGTTCCTAGTCAGCCCCAGCATTTT.

The chain recombines TRBV10-3 with TRBJ1-5; D is possibly TRBD1 (6 bases). Trimming pared 2 bases from V and 2 bases from J, leaving 10 bases between. Germline CDR1 and CDR2: ENHRY and SYGVKD. The CDR3 spans 15 residues. CDR3 nucleotides: TGTGCCATCAGTGAGAGGGGGAAGGGCAATCAGCCCCAGCATTTT. Its protein product is CAISERGKGNQPQHF.

The rearrangement links TRBV4-2 to TRBJ2-2; TRBD2 agrees at 7 bases. The CDR3 is 19 amino acids. V was pared by 0 bases and J by 6 bases, with 16 bases of the junction left unmatched. CDR1 is LGHNA, CDR2 YNFKEQ, per germline. The CDR3 spells CASSQESGGSVGFPGELFF. Written as DNA, the CDR3 is TGTGCCAGCAGCCAAGAGTCAGGCGGGAGTGTGGGCTTTCCCGGGGAGCTGTTTTTT.

This rearrangement joins TRBV27 to TRBJ2-3, with D perhaps matching TRBD1 (6 bases). The germline V gene has CDR1 MNHEY and CDR2 SMNVEV (reference sequence). V lost 0 bases to trimming and J lost 2 bases, with 9 bases between them. The CDR3 covers 15 residues. The DNA of the CDR3 is TGTGCCAGCAGTTTATCGGGACAAGCCACAGATACGCAGTATTTT. It yields the protein CASSLSGQATDTQYF.

The chain recombines TRBV6-1 with TRBJ2-5; 8 positions agree with TRBD2. Looked up from germline, CDR1 is MNHNS and CDR2 is SASEGT. V shed 3 bases, J shed 2 bases, and the junction held 8 bases outside the gene matches. The CDR3 loop spans 16 amino acids. The CDR3 loop reads CASSEVAGRGQETQYF. The CDR3 nucleotides are TGTGCCAGCAGTGAGGTAGCGGGGAGGGGGCAAGAGACCCAGTACTTC.

This chain connects TRBV6-5 to TRBJ1-5; 7 nucleotides match TRBD1. CDR3 length: 13 amino acids. Per the germline V gene, CDR1 is MNHEY and CDR2 is SVGAGI. V shed 6 bases, J shed 4 bases, and the junction held 3 bases outside the gene matches. CDR3 region: CASSKDRNQPQHF. Written as DNA, the CDR3 is TGTGCCAGCAGCAAGGACAGGAATCAGCCCCAGCATTTT.

The genes are TRBV19 and TRBJ1-1; D uncertain. This CDR3 region has 14 residues. Germline CDR1 reads LNHDA; CDR2 reads SQIVND (reference sequence). V shed 6 bases and J shed 3 bases, with 14 bases lying between them. This chain's CDR3 is CASRATRRYTEAFF. CDR3 in DNA: TGTGCCAGTAGGGCGACAAGAAGGTACACTGAAGCTTTCTTT.

This chain links TRBV10-3 with TRBJ1-2; D is undetermined. Per germline, CDR1 ENHRY and CDR2 SYGVKD. The CDR3 length is 14 residues. Trimming stripped 3 bases from V and 3 bases from J, with 11 bases between. CDR3 protein: CAISEEGGHYGYTF. The CDR3 DNA follows: TGTGCCATCAGTGAAGAGGGAGGGCACTATGGCTACACCTTC.

The chain recombines TRBV6-5 with TRBJ1-1; D possibly corresponds to TRBD1 (5 bases). Germline CDR1 MNHEY, CDR2 SVGAGI. The CDR3 sequence is 15 residues long. V dropped 2 bases and J dropped 4 bases, with 14 bases sitting between them. The CDR3, as DNA: TGTGCCAGCAGTTACGGTCCCAGGGTGGGCACTGAAGCTTTCTTT. Protein product: CASSYGPRVGTEAFF.

In DNA, the CDR3 is TGCGCCAGCAGCTCGCCGGGACACTCCTATGGCTACACCTTC. Its protein is CASSSPGHSYGYTF. The chain links TRBV5-1 to TRBJ1-2; D may be TRBD1 (6 bases). This CDR3 contains 14 residues. Germline CDR1 SGHRS, CDR2 YFSETQ. V was shortened by 3 bases and J by 4 bases, with 13 bases between the two germline ends.

The chain recombines TRBV5-1 with TRBJ1-2, with 7 bases aligning to TRBD1. V was pared by 1 base and J by 4 bases, with 7 bases of the junction left unmatched. The CDR3 contains 15 residues. Per the germline V gene, CDR1 is SGHRS and CDR2 is YFSETQ. Written as DNA, the CDR3 is TGCGCCAGCAGCTTGTGGGACAGCGATCGCTATGGCTACACCTTC. Protein sequence: CASSLWDSDRYGYTF.

The genes are TRBV30 and TRBJ2-2; 8 nucleotides agree with TRBD2. CDR1 and CDR2 from the germline V gene are GTSNPN and SVGIG (reference sequence). V lost 0 bases to trimming and J lost 3 bases; unmatched junction nucleotides: 6. The CDR3 loop spans 16 amino acids. CDR3 residues: CAWSVRSGGDTGELFF. CDR3 nucleotide sequence: TGTGCCTGGAGTGTTCGCTCGGGAGGGGACACCGGGGAGCTGTTTTTT.

The V and J genes are TRBV5-1 and TRBJ2-5, with 10 bases that match TRBD1. This CDR3 is built from 14 residues. Trimming removed 7 bases from V and 4 bases from J; junction bases left unmatched: 7. Looked up from germline, CDR1 is SGHRS and CDR2 is YFSETQ. CDR3 amino acids: CASGETGGGETQYF. DNA of the CDR3: TGCGCCAGCGGGGAGACAGGGGGCGGAGAGACCCAGTACTTC.

DNA of the CDR3: TGCGCCAGCAGCTTGCTTAGTCCGGCAGGGGGCTCGGGGACTGAAGCTTTCTTT. Translating it yields CASSLLSPAGGSGTEAFF. This chain uses TRBV5-1 with TRBJ1-1; TRBD1 matches 8 bases. With V trimmed by 1 base and J by 5 bases, 16 bases remained unmatched. From germline, CDR1 is SGHRS and CDR2 YFSETQ. The CDR3 has 18 amino acids.

The chain carries TRBV7-9 and TRBJ1-2; D remains unclear. Trimming shortened V by 2 bases and J by 8 bases, and 9 bases separated the two germline ends. The CDR3 runs to 12 residues. The germline gives CDR1 SEHNR, CDR2 FQNEAQ (reference sequence). The chain's CDR3 is CASSLKGGGYTF. In DNA, the CDR3 is TGTGCCAGCAGCTTAAAGGGCGGGGGCTACACCTTC.

V and J are TRBV7-9 and TRBJ1-2, with D tentatively TRBD1 (6 bases). CDR1 and CDR2 (germline): SEHNR, FQNEAQ (reference sequence). V shed 1 base and J shed 8 bases, with 23 bases lying between them. This CDR3 region has 17 residues. CDR3 nucleotide sequence: TGTGCCAGCAGCTTAGTTGGTCGAATCAGGGGAGTGGGGGGCTACACCTTC. Residues: CASSLVGRIRGVGGYTF.

The V gene is TRBV29-1, the J gene TRBJ1-1, with TRBD1 as a possible D gene (5 bases). The V gene's germline CDR1 is SQVTM and CDR2 ANQGSEA. The CDR3 consists of 14 residues. V was pared by 2 bases and J by 2 bases, with 12 bases between. The CDR3 reads CSVEYPGKNTEAFF. DNA of the CDR3: TGCAGCGTTGAATATCCAGGGAAAAACACTGAAGCTTTCTTT.

The rearrangement joins TRBV4-1 to TRBJ1-1; possibly TRBD1 for D (5 bases). The CDR3 consists of 16 residues. Trimming left V 4 bases short and J 1 base short, with 16 bases between. CDR1 is MGHRA and CDR2 is YSYEKL in the germline V gene. The CDR3 region has the DNA TGCGCCAGCAGCCCCGAGAGAGGCAGGGCGAACACTGAAGCTTTCTTT. It yields the protein CASSPERGRANTEAFF.

The CDR3 DNA follows: TGTGCCAGCAGTTTAGGGACAGCGGAACCCTACGAGCAGTACTTC. This gives the protein CASSLGTAEPYEQYF. This chain connects TRBV28 to TRBJ2-7, with TRBD1 identical over 7 bases. V shed 2 bases and J 2 bases; nucleotides not matched to a gene: 6. The germline gives CDR1 MDHEN, CDR2 SYDVKM. The CDR3 sequence is 15 residues long.

The chain uses TRBV6-2 or TRBV6-3 and TRBJ1-5, with 9 bases that match TRBD1. V lost 0 bases and J lost 4; bases outside the gene matches: 7. The CDR3 runs 17 residues. Germline CDR1 MNHEY, CDR2 SVGEGT. CDR3 in amino acids: CASSYSYTGQGNQPQHF. The CDR3 region has the DNA TGTGCCAGCAGTTACTCATACACGGGACAGGGAAATCAGCCCCAGCATTTT.

The rearrangement uses TRBV11-3 and TRBJ1-3; 7 nucleotides agree with TRBD1. V trimming: 5 bases; J trimming: 5 bases; junction bases outside the gene matches: 9. Germline V gene data show CDR1 as SGHNT and CDR2 as YENEEA. The CDR3 is 15 amino acids. The CDR3 DNA reads as TGTGCCAGCAGCGCAGGGGACAGCCAGAGAAACACCATATATTTT. Amino acid sequence: CASSAGDSQRNTIYF.

This rearrangement joins TRBV6-5 to TRBJ2-7, with 11 bases matching TRBD2. CDR1 MNHEY and CDR2 SVGAGI come from the germline V gene. The CDR3 covers 15 residues. V shed 4 bases, J shed 5 bases, and the junction held 7 bases outside the gene matches. In DNA, the CDR3 is TGTGCCAGCAGTTCCGGGACTAGCGGTCCCAACGAGCAGTACTTC. Translating it yields CASSSGTSGPNEQYF.

The chain is built from TRBV7-8 and TRBJ1-1; 8 nucleotides agree with TRBD1. This CDR3 contains 19 residues. V lost 4 bases, J lost 10 bases, and 26 bases stayed unmatched. In germline, CDR1 is SGHVS, CDR2 FQNEAQ. Here the CDR3 DNA reads TGTGCCAGCAGCTCCACGGACAGGGTAGAGGCCGGTGGAATGTCTGGAGCTTTCTTT. Its protein product is CASSSTDRVEAGGMSGAFF.